Sequencing of this T cell receptor beta chain was carried out in a study of beta chain features in type 1 diabetes. Reverse transcribing all isolated RNA meant expressed TCRB transcripts were sequenced. Clones were sequenced by immunoSEQ multiplex PCR, and TCRdb holds only the in-frame ones, with some missing. Of 400,000 to 600,000 clones in the sample, roughly 30% were seen once. Study-level points and caveats: cDNA-based reads could over-represent cells with high TCR expression.

V shed 3 bases, J shed 5 bases, and the junction held 9 bases outside the gene matches. This CDR3 is built from 15 residues. Germline V lookup: CDR1 MGHDK, CDR2 SYGVNS. With regard to this clone: The antigen is not known.

V and J are TRBV25-1 and TRBJ2-5, with TRBD1 matching 7 bases. The TCR sequence derives from a man between 18 and 29 years old in good health. Sequencing was done on a sample of naive CD4+ T cells from blood. This CDR3 is CASSEDRGPGETQYF. The CDR3 nucleotides are TGTGCCAGCAGTGAGGATAGGGGGCCGGGGGAGACCCAGTACTTC.